The TCR beta chain described here comes from a study of shared clonotypes between healthy human individuals (dated by TCRdb to 2020 to 2021). Describing the broader study: A couple of women and three men aged 18 to 49 years were included in the cohort. For each donor, CD4 naive and CD4 memory were each given three plates, CD8 naive was given two plates, and CD8 memory was given one plate. To estimate repertoire size and how much clonotypes are shared between individuals, the study performed deep sequencing of blood TCR repertoires from roughly five healthy adults. To increase sequencing depth and limit assay-specific biases, TCR repertoire library preparation and sequencing were carried out by different laboratories using diverse techniques. Each donor's leukapheresis produced roughly between about 0.85 and 10 billion PBMCs.

The paper as a whole reports these results and caveats: Sharing across several donors was observed for approximately 5% of naive CD4, 3% to 3.5% of naive CD8, 2% to 2.5% of memory CD4, and around 0.4% of memory CD8 clonotypes. Sampling was restricted to blood, and TCR repertoires in tissues likely differ from the TCR repertoires found in blood. The genetic and exposure-history diversity represented was limited by the small number of donors. Compared with non-shared clonotypes, clonotypes shared by all four sorted-subset donors had higher generation probabilities. Pairwise subsampling indicated that sequencing depth was expected to affect the degree of clonotype sharing among donors. Naive subsets generally had larger estimated clonotype richness than memory subsets did. Rarefaction of sorted-subset datasets indicated incomplete sequencing despite the large sequencing depth.

CD8 naive samples were CD45RO-negative cells positively selected for CCR7, giving a CD45RA+CCR7+ population that excluded TemRA cells. The donors were healthy, HIV-negative adults with no recently reported acute infections or vaccinations. Every donor was a Caucasian adult residing in Nashville, Tennessee, USA. After blood collection by leukapheresis, PBMCs were isolated using Ficoll-Histopaque density gradient centrifugation and then cryopreserved in the vapor phase of liquid nitrogen. Analytical flow cytometry was used to check the purity and quantity of every magnetically sorted T cell population. Each sorted fraction had its genomic DNA isolated and then quantified by UV absorbance on a Nanodrop 2000c. Using the deep immunoSEQ assay, multiplex PCR amplified TCR CDR3 regions from genomic DNA. Extracted genomic DNA from each cell subset was distributed evenly across all wells of several immunoSEQ 96-well plates, and each plate was treated as a replicate. For sorted subsets, around 200 ng genomic DNA, equal to tens of thousands of T cell genomes, was loaded into each replicate PCR. The purified libraries were quantified using a Qubit 3.0 fluorometer, sized with a Bioanalyzer 2100, and then quantified again using the KAPA Library Quantification kit. Each immunoSEQ 96-well plate was sequenced on its own single-read 150-cycle Illumina NextSeq 550 flow cell. Processing in the source paper ran as follows. The immunoSEQ output contained only junctional sequences without quality scores, so filtering could not match that applied to full-length reads. Sequences were annotated with PyIR, a Python wrapper for IgBLAST v1.9, and V/J genes and CDR3 were assigned using IMGT germline references. Any read was removed if the V/J assignment was weak (E-value above 1e-6), the CDR3 was missing, or the read contained stop codons, out-of-frame junctions, or ambiguous translated residues. V3J clonotypes were defined by identical inferred V gene, J gene, and CDR3 amino acid sequence. The percentage overlap between two repertoires was calculated by dividing the number of shared unique clonotypes by the size of the smaller repertoire. Richness of each repertoire was evaluated using RTK rarefaction, the Chao1 estimator, and Recon v2.1 estimates of unobserved clonotypes. Generation probabilities were computed with OLGA for all TCRbeta clonotypes obtained by the gDNA method from several donors. Held by TCRdb, this immuneACCESS table contains in-frame sequences only and omits some clones. Under half of the omission traces to an unresolved V gene where checked; the cause of the rest is unknown. V and J calls and clone size are as listed in that table; D and trimming were resolved from the DNA. This sample has about 870,000 clones in its table, and 80% to 95% of those were observed once. The top ten clones comprise approximately 25% of the sample.

Concerning this clone: This clone's antigen is unknown. No base qualities exist here, and no much larger clone lies one base off it.

The germline V gene encodes CDR1 MNHEY and CDR2 SMNVEV (reference sequence). Between the V and J ends, shortened by 4 bases and 6 bases respectively, the junction contains 15 bases. The CDR3 numbers 14 residues from cysteine through phenylalanine. CDR3 DNA only is kept here, 42 bases in frame from base 1. The specimen was naive CD8+ T cells sorted from blood. Per the publication, the cell subset or site label means: CD45RA+CCR7+. The receptor chain draws on TRBV27 and TRBJ1-1; the D gene is perhaps TRBD1, from 5 matching bases. The source is a man aged 25-45 years in good health. DNA sequence: TGTGCCAGCAGTTCTATGGCGGGGCCTTCTGAAGCTTTCTTT. This translates into CASSSMAGPSEAFF.